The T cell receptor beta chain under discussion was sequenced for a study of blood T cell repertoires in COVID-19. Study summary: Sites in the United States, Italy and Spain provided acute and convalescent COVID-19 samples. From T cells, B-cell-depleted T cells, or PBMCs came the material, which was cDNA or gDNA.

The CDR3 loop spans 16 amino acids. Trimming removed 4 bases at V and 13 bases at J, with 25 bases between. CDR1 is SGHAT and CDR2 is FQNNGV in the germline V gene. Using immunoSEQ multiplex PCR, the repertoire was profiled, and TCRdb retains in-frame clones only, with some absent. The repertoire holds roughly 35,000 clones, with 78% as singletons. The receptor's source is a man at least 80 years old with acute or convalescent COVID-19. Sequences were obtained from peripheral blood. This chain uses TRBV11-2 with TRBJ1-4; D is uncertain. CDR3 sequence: CASSYETTVVNYGLFF. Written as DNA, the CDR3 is TGTGCCAGCAGCTATGAAACAACAGTCGTTAATTATGGACTGTTTTTT.